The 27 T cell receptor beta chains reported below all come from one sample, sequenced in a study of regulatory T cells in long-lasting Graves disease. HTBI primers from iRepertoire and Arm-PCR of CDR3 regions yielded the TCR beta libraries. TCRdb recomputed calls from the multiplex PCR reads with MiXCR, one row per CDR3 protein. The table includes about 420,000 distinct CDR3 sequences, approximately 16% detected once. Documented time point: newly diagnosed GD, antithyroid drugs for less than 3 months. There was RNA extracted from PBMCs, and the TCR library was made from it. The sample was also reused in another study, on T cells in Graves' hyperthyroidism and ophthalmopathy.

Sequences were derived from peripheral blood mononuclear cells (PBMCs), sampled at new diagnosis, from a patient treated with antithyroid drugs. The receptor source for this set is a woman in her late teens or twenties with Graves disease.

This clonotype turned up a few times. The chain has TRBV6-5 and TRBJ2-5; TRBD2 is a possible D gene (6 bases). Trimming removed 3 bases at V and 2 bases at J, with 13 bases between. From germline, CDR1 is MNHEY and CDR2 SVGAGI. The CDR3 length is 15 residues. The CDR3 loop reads CASSYTSGSQETQYF. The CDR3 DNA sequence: TGTGCCAGCAGTTATACCAGCGGGTCTCAAGAGACCCAGTACTTC.

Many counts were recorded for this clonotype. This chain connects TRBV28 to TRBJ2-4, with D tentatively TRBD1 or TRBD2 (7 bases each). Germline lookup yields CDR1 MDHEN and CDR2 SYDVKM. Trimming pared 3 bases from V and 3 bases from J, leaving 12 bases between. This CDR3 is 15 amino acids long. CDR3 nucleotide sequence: TGTGCCAGCAGTTTCGCAGGGGGGGGCAAAAACATTCAGTACTTC. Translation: CASSFAGGGKNIQYF.

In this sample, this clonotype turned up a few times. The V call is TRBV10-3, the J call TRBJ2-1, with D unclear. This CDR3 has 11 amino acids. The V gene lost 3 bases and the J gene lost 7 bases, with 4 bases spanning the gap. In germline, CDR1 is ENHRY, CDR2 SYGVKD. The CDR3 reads CAISDSNEQFF. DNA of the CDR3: TGTGCCATCAGTGACTCGAATGAGCAGTTCTTC.

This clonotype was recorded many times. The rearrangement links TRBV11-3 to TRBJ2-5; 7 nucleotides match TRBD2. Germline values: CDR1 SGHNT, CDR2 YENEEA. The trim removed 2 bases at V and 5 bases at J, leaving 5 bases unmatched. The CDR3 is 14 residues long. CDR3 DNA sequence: TGTGCCAGCAGCTTACGCGGGAGCTTTGAGACCCAGTACTTC. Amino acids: CASSLRGSFETQYF.

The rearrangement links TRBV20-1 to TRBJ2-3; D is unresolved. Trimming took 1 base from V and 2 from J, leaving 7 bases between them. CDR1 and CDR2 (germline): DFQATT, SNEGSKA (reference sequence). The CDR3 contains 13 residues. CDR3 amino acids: CSARVGVTDTQYF. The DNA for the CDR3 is TGCAGTGCTAGAGTTGGAGTCACAGATACGCAGTATTTT.

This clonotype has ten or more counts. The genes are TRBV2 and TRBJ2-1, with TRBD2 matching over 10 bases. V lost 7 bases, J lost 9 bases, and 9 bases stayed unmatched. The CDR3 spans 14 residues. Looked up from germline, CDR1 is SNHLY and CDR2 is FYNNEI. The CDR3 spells CASTGLAGVGEQFF. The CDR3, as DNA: TGTGCCAGCACAGGCCTAGCGGGAGTTGGTGAGCAGTTCTTC.

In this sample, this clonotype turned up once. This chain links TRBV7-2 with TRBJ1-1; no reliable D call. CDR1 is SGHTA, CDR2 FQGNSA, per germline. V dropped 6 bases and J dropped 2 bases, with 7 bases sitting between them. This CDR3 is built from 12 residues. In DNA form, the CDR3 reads TGTACCAGCAGTCGGACCAACACTGAAGCTTTCTTT. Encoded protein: CTSSRTNTEAFF.

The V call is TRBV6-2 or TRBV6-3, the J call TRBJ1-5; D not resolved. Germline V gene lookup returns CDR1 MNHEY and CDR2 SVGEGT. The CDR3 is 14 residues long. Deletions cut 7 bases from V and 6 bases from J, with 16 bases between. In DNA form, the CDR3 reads TGTGCCAGCAAGCAAGATATGTCGGTTCAGCCCCAGCATTTT. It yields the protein CASKQDMSVQPQHF.

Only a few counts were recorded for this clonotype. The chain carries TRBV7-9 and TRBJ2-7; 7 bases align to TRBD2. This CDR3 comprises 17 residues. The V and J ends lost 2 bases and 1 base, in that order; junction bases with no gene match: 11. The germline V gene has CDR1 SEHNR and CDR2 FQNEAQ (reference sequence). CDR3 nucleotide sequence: TGTGCCAGCAGCTTATTCGGGGTAGCGGGCCTATCCTACGAGCAGTACTTC. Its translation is CASSLFGVAGLSYEQYF.

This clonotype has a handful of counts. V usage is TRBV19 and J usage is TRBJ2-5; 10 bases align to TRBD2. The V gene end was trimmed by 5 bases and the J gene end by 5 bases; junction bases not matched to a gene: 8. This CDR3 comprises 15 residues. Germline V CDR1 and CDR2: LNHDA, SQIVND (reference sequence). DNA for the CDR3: TGTGCCAGTAGTCAGTACCTAGCGGGAGCGGAGACCCAGTACTTC. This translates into CASSQYLAGAETQYF.

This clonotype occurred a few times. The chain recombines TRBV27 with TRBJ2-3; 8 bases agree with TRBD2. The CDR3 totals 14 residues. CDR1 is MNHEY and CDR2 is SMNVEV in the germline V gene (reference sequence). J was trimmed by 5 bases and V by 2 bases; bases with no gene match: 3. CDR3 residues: CASSLSGSGDTQYF. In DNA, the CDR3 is TGTGCCAGCAGTTTAAGCGGGAGTGGAGATACGCAGTATTTT.

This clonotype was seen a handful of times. CDR3 protein: CAHGTVSLTEAFF. The CDR3 nucleotides are TGTGCCCATGGGACAGTCTCGCTCACTGAAGCTTTCTTT. The gene calls are TRBV28 and TRBJ1-1; 7 nucleotides line up with TRBD1. With V trimmed by 11 bases and J by 4 bases, 10 bases remained unmatched. CDR3 length: 13 residues. CDR1 and CDR2 from the germline V gene are MDHEN and SYDVKM.

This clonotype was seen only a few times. The CDR3: CASSLGGLYGYTF. The CDR3 bases are TGTGCCAGCAGCTTAGGGGGTCTCTATGGCTACACCTTC. V and J are TRBV7-8 and TRBJ1-2; D uncertain. The CDR3 consists of 13 residues. The ends were cut back, 1 base at V and 4 bases at J, with 7 bases in the middle. Looked up from germline, CDR1 is SGHVS and CDR2 is FQNEAQ.

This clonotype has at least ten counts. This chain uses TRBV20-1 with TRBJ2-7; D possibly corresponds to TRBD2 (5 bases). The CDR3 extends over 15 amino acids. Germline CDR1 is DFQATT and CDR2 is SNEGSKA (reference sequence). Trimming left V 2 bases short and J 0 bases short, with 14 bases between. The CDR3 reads CSARRPRRDSYEQYF. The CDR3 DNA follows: TGCAGTGCTAGACGGCCCCGCCGGGACTCCTACGAGCAGTACTTC.

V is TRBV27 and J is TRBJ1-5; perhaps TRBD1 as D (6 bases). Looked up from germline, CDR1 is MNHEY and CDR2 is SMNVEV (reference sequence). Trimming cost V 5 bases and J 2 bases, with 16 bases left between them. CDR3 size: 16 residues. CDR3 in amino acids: CASSSRDGGGNQPQHF. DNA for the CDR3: TGTGCCAGCAGTAGCCGGGACGGGGGCGGCAATCAGCCCCAGCATTTT.

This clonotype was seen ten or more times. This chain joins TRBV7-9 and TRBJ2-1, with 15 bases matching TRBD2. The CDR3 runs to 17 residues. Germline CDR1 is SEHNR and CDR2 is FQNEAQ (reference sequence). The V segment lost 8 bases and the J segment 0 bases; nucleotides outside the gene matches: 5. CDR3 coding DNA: TGTGCCAGCCGGGGGACTAGCGGGAGGCCCTCCTACAATGAGCAGTTCTTC. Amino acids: CASRGTSGRPSYNEQFF.

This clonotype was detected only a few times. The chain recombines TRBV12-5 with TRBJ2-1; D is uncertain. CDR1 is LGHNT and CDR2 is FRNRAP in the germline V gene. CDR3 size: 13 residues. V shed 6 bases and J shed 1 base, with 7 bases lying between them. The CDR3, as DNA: TGTGCTAGTGGGCAGGAATCCTACAATGAGCAGTTCTTC. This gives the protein CASGQESYNEQFF.

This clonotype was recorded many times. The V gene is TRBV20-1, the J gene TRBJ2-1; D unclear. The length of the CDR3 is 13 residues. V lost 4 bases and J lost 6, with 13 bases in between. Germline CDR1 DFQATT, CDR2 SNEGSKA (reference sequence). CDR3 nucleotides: TGCAGTGCTATCGAAGGGAACCCCAATGAGCAGTTCTTC. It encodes CSAIEGNPNEQFF.

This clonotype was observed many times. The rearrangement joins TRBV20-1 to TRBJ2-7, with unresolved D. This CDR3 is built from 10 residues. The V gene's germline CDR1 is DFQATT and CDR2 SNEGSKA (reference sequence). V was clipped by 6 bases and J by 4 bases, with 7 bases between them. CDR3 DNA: TGCAGTGCAGCCTTATACGAGCAGTACTTC. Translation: CSAALYEQYF.

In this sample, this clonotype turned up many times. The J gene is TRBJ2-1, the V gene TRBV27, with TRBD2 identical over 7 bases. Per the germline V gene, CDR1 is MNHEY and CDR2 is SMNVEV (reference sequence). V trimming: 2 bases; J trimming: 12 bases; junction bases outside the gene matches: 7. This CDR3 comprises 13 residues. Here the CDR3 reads CASSLAEAGVQFF. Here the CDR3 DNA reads TGTGCCAGCAGTTTAGCGGAGGCGGGGGTGCAGTTCTTC.

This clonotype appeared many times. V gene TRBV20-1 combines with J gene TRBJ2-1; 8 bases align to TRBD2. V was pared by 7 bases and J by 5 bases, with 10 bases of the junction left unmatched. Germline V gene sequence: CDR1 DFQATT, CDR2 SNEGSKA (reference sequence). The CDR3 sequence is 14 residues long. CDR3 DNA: TGCAGTGACCGCAGGACTAGCTTAAACAATGAGCAGTTCTTC. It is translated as CSDRRTSLNNEQFF.

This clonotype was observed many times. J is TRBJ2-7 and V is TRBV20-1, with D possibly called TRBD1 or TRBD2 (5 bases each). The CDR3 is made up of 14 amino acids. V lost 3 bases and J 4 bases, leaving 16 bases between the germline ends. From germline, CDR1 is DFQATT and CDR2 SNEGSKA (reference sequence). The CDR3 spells CSASWDLHPYEQYF. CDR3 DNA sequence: TGCAGTGCTAGTTGGGACCTCCACCCTTACGAGCAGTACTTC.

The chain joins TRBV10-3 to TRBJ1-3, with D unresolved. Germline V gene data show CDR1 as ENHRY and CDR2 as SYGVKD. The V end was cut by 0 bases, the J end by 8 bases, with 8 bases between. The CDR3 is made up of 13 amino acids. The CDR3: CAISESPGDTIYF. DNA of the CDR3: TGTGCCATCAGTGAGTCTCCGGGAGACACCATATATTTT.

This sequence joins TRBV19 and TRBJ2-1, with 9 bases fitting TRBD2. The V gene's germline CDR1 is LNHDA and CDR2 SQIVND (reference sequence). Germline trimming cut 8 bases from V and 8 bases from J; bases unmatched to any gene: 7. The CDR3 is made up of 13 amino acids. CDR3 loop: CASAGTSLHEQFF. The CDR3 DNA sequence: TGTGCCAGTGCCGGGACTAGCCTGCATGAGCAGTTCTTC.

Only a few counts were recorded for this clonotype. In nucleotides, the CDR3 is TGTGCTAGTGGTTTGGGCTCCGACGGGGCCATAACAGATACGCAGTATTTT. Translating gives CASGLGSDGAITDTQYF. The chain carries TRBV12-5 and TRBJ2-3, with D tentatively TRBD1 or TRBD2 (5 bases each). There are 17 residues in the CDR3. Germline V lookup: CDR1 LGHNT, CDR2 FRNRAP. The V end was cut by 1 base, the J end by 3 bases, with 17 bases between. Using reference TRBV12-5 and TRBJ2-3 for the parts outside the CDR3, the full variable domain is DARVTQTPRHKVTEMGQEVTMRCQPILGHNTVFWYRQTMMQGLELLAYFRNRAPLDDSGMPKDRFSAEMPDATLATLKIQPSEPRDSAVYFCASGLGSDGAITDTQYFGPGTRLTVL.

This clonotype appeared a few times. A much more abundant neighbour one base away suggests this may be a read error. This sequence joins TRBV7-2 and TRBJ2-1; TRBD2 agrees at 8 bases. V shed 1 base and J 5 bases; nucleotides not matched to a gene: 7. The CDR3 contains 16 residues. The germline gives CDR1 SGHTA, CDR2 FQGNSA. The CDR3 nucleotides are TGTGCCAGCAGCTTAGGGCCAGCGGGAGAGCACAATGAGCAGTTCTTC. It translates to CASSLGPAGEHNEQFF. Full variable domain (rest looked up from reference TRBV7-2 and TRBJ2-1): GAGVSQSPSNKVTEKGKDVELRCDPISGHTALYWYRQSLGQGLEFLIYFQGNSAPDKSGLPSDRFSAERTGGSVSTLTIQRTQQEDSAVYLCASSLGPAGEHNEQFFGPGTRLTVL.

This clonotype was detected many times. The CDR3 DNA reads as TGTGCCAGCGCGAAACAGGGAAGGGCTCTGCAGTTCTTC. This codes for CASAKQGRALQFF. This chain links TRBV28 with TRBJ2-1; the D gene is possibly TRBD1 (6 bases). Germline CDR1 MDHEN, CDR2 SYDVKM. The germline V and J ends were trimmed by 8 bases and 12 bases, with 20 bases remaining between them. The CDR3 runs 13 residues.